These 5 T cell receptor beta chains share one sample of origin, sequenced in a study of blood T cells in healthy people across ages. The second PCR ran roughly 7 to 12 cycles with a sample-barcoded 5' primer and J-beta primers. From the 5' RACE reads, TCRdb called clonotypes with MiXCR, one entry per CDR3 protein. The data hold fewer than 2 million distinct CDR3 sequences, with around 42% observed a single time. The specimen was blood. Source of these receptors: a human donor in good health.

The chain has TRBV10-3 and TRBJ2-3, with D unclear. The germline V gene encodes CDR1 ENHRY and CDR2 SYGVKD. CDR3 length: 13 residues. The germline V and J ends were trimmed by 2 bases and 4 bases, with 7 bases remaining between them. CDR3 residues: CAISEDKADTQYF. CDR3 coding DNA: TGTGCCATCAGTGAGGACAAGGCAGATACGCAGTATTTT.

This clonotype appeared a few times. CDR3 protein: CASSLVYGDSYEQYF. The CDR3, as DNA: TGCGCCAGCAGCTTGGTCTACGGAGACTCCTACGAGCAGTACTTC. The chain couples TRBV5-1 to TRBJ2-7; D unclear. V was clipped by 0 bases and J by 0 bases, with 10 bases between them. The CDR3 has 15 amino acids. CDR1 SGHRS and CDR2 YFSETQ come from the germline V gene.

The sample holds a few counts of this clonotype. The V gene is TRBV19, the J gene TRBJ2-1; tentative D call: TRBD1 (6 bases). The CDR3 length is 13 residues. Trimming left V 9 bases short and J 6 bases short, with 15 bases between. Germline lookup yields CDR1 LNHDA and CDR2 SQIVND (reference sequence). The CDR3 here is CARPQGIGNEQFF. The CDR3 nucleotides are TGTGCCAGACCACAGGGTATAGGCAATGAGCAGTTCTTC.

This chain connects TRBV30 to TRBJ1-2; the D is unclear. Germline assignment: CDR1 GTSNPN and CDR2 SVGIG (reference sequence). The CDR3 loop spans 12 amino acids. Trimming shortened V by 3 bases and J by 7 bases, and 12 bases separated the two germline ends. CDR3 sequence reads: CAWSPRTRGYTF. CDR3 DNA sequence: TGTGCCTGGAGCCCTAGGACGCGTGGCTACACCTTC.

This sequence joins TRBV6-2 or TRBV6-3 and TRBJ1-3, with TRBD1 as a possible D gene (5 bases). The CDR3 spans 15 residues. Trimming shortened V by 5 bases and J by 0 bases, and 11 bases separated the two germline ends. Looked up from germline, CDR1 is MNHEY and CDR2 is SVGEGT. For the CDR3, the DNA is TGTGCCAGCAGTCGGGGCTCCTACTCTGGAAACACCATATATTTT. It is translated as CASSRGSYSGNTIYF.